This TCR beta chain was obtained from a study of CD8+ T cells in alopecia areata. Alopecia areata patients gave lesional scalp punch biopsies and peripheral blood samples. Sorting from PBMCs produced CD4+ and CD8+ T cells. Broader study findings: Sequence data from scalp samples additionally include resident alphabeta T cells of normal skin.

With regard to this clone: The antigen remains undetermined.

With V trimmed by 6 bases and J by 6 bases, 10 bases remained unmatched. CDR3 length: 15 amino acids. Germline V CDR1 and CDR2: SNHLY, FYNNEI. The sequencing template was cDNA reverse transcribed from extracted RNA. Sequencing was performed with immunoSEQ multiplex PCR; in TCRdb, only in-frame clones are kept and a portion is missing. The repertoire consists of about 23,000 clones, with about 47% occurring once and the leading ten covering around 30%. The chain joins TRBV2 to TRBJ2-1, with TRBD2 matching over 8 bases. What was sequenced was NKG2D-high CD8+ T cells sorted from blood. The TCR sequence derives from a human donor with alopecia areata. In DNA form, the CDR3 reads TGTGCCAGCAGAGCCCGGGAGGGCCTTCTCAATGAGCAGTTCTTC. This translates into CASRAREGLLNEQFF.